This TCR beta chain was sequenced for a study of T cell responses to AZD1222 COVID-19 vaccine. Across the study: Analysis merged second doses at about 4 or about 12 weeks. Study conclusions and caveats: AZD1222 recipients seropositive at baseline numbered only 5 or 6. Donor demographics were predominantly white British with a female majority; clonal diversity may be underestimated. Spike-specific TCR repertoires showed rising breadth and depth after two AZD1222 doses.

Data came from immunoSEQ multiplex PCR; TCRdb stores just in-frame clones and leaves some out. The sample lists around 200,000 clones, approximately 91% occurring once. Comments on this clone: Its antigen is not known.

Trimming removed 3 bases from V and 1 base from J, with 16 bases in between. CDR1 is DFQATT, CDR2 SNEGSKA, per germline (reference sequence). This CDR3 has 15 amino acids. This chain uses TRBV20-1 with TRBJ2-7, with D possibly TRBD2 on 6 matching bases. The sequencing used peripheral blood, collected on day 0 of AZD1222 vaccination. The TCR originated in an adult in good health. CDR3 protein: CSASPRDLWSYEQYF. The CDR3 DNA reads TGCAGTGCTAGTCCCCGGGACTTATGGTCCTACGAGCAGTACTTC.